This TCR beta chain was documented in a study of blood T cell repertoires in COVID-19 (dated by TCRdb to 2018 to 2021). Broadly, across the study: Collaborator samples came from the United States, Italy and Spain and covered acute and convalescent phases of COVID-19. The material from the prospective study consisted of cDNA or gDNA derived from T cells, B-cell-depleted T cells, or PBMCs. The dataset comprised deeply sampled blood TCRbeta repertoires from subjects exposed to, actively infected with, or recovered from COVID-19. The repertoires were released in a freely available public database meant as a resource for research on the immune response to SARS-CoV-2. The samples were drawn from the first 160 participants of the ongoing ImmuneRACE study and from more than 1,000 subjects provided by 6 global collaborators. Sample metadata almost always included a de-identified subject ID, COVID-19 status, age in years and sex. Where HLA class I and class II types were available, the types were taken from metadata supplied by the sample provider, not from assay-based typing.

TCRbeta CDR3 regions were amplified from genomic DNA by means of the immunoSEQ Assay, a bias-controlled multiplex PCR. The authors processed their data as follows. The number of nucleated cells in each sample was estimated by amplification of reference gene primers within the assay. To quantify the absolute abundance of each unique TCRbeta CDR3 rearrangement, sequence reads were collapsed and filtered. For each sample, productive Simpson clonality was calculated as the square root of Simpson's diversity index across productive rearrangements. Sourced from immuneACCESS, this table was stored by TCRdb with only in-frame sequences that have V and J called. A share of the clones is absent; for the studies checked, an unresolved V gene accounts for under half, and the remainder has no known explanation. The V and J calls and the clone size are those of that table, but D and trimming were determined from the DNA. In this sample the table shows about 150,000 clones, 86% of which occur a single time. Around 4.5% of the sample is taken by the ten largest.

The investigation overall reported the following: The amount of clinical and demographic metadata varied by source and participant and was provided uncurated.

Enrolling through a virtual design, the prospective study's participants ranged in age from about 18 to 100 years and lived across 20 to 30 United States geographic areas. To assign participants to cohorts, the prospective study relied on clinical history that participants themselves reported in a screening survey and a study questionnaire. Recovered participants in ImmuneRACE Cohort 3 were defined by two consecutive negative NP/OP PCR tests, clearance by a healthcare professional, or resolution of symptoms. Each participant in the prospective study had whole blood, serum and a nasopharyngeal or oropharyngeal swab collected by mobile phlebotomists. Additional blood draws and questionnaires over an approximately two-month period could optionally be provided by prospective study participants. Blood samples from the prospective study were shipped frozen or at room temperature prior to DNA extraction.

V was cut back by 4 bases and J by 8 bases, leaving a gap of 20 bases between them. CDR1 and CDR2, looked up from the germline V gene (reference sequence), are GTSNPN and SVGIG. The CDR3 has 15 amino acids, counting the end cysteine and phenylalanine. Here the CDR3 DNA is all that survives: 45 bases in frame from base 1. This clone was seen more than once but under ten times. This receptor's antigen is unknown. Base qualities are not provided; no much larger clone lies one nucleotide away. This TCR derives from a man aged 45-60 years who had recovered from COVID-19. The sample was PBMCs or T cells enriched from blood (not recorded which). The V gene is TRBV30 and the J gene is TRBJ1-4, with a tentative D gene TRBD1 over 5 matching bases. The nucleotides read TGTGCCTGGACGGGGGACGGGACCGATGGGGAAAAACTGTTTTTT. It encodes CAWTGDGTDGEKLFF.